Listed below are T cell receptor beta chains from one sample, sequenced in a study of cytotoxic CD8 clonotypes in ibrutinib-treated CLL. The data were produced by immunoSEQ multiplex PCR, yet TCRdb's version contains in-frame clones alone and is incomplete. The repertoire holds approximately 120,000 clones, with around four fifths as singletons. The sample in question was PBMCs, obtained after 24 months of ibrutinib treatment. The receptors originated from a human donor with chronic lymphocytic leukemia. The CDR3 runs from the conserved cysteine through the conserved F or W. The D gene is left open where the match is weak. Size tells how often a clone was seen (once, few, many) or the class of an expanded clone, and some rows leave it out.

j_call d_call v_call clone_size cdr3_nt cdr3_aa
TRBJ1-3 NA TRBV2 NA TGTGCCAGCACTAGGGAGGGTGGAAACACCATATATTTT CASTREGGNTIYF
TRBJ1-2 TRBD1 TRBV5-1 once TGCGCCAGCAGCCTGGAGGGGGCGCGAGGCTACACCTTC CASSLEGARGYTF
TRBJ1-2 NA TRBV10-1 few TGCGCCAGCAGTCGGGGACTCGGCTATGGCTACACCTTC CASSRGLGYGYTF
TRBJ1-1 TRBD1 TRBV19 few TGTGCCACCAACAGACAGGGAAACACTGAAGCTTTCTTT CATNRQGNTEAFF
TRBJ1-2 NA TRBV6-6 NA TGTGCCAGCAGTCCGGGACGGGCCCGCTATGGCTACACCTTC CASSPGRARYGYTF
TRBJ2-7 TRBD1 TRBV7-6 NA TGTGCCAGCAGCTTACAGACAGGGTATAATTTCGAGCAGTACTTC CASSLQTGYNFEQYF
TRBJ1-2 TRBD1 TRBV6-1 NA TGTGCTCTTTCCTCGAGGGGGCGCTTGTATTATGGCTACACCTTC CALSSRGRLYYGYTF
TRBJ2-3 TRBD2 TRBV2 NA TGTGCCAGCATCAAACGGACTAGGTCTAGCACAGATACGCAGTATTTT CASIKRTRSSTDTQYF
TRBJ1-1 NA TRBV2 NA TGTGCCAGCAGTGAAGGGGAGGGGAACACTGAAGCTTTCTTT CASSEGEGNTEAFF
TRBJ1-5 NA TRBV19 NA TGTGCCAGTAGTATCATGGCCAGGGACAATCAGCCCCAGCATTTT CASSIMARDNQPQHF
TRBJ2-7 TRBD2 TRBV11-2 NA TGTGCCAGCAGCTTAGGCGGGACTAACGAGAACTTC CASSLGGTNENF
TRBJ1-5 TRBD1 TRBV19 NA TGTGCCAGTAGTGGGAGCAGGGGGCGCGGGCCCCAGCATTTT CASSGSRGRGPQHF
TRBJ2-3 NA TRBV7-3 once TGTGCCAGCAGCCCATCGGGGTCAGATACGCAGTATTTT CASSPSGSDTQYF
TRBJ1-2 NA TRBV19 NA TGTGCCAGTAGTATGGTTGTCGATGGCTACACCTTC CASSMVVDGYTF
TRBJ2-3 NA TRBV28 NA TGTGCCAGCAGTTCCCTGGGCACAGATACGCAGTATTTT CASSSLGTDTQYF
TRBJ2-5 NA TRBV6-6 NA TGTGCCAGCAGGTCAGGGACCCAGTACTTC CASRSGTQYF
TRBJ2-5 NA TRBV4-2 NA TGTGCCAGCAGCCAAGTCGAACAAGAGACCCAGTACTTC CASSQVEQETQYF
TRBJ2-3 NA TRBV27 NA TGTGCCAGCTCCAAGGAGGGGAACACAGATACGCAGTATTTT CASSKEGNTDTQYF
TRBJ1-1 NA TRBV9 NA TGTGCCAGCAGCGTAGATGTAGAAGCGGACACTGAAGCTTTCTTT CASSVDVEADTEAFF
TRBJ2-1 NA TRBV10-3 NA TGTGCCATCAGAGGGGGGCGGGACTACAATGAGCAGTTCTTC CAIRGGRDYNEQFF
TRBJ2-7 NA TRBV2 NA TGTGCCAGCAGTGAAGGGGTAGGCCTAAGCTCCTACGAGCAGTACTTC CASSEGVGLSSYEQYF
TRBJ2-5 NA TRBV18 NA TGTGCCAGCTCACCACGGATCGGGAATCGGCAAGAGACCCAGTACTTC CASSPRIGNRQETQYF
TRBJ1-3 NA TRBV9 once TGTGCCAGCAGCCCCATACACACTATCCTCGGAAACACCATATATTTT CASSPIHTILGNTIYF
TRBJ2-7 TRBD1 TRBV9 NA TGTGCCAGCAGCCAGACGACAGGGAACTACTACGAGCAGTACTTC CASSQTTGNYYEQYF
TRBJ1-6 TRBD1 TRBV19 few TGTGCCAGTAGTAAGGTACAGGGGGCTAATAATTCACCCCTCCACTTT CASSKVQGANNSPLHF